What follows are 22 T cell receptor beta chains derived from one specimen sequenced in a study of cytomegalovirus exposure and HLA in healthy donors. The PCR ran on 60 Vbeta and 13 Jbeta primers. Only in-frame clones appear in the TCRdb table, and some are missing; sequencing was by immunoSEQ multiplex PCR. The sample carries 250,000 or so clones, 80% to 95% recorded once. The sample comprised PBMCs. These receptors all come from a girl aged 2 to 9 in good health and CMV-seronegative.

The CDR3 is CAIRGGGPNTEAFF. The CDR3 nucleotides read TGTGCCATCAGGGGGGGAGGACCCAACACTGAAGCTTTCTTT. The chain carries TRBV10-3 and TRBJ1-1, with a possible D match to TRBD1 (5 bases). V lost 6 bases to trimming and J lost 2 bases, with 13 bases between them. Germline V gives CDR1 ENHRY, CDR2 SYGVKD. The CDR3 covers 14 residues.

The CDR3 spells CASSVTGTGELFF. DNA of the CDR3: TGTGCCAGCAGCGTTACGGGAACCGGGGAGCTGTTTTTT. This chain joins TRBV9 and TRBJ2-2, with a possible D match to TRBD2 (5 bases). The V end was cut by 2 bases, the J end by 5 bases, with 7 bases between. Germline CDR1 reads SGDLS; CDR2 reads YYNGEE. The CDR3 extends over 13 amino acids.

This chain connects TRBV6-5 to TRBJ1-1; D not certain. Germline-derived CDR1 and CDR2 are MNHEY and SVGAGI. With 3 bases removed from V and 3 bases from J, the gap between germline ends came to 8 bases. There are 13 residues in the CDR3. The CDR3 nucleotides are TGTGCCAGCAGTTATGGTTCAGACACTGAAGCTTTCTTT. Translation: CASSYGSDTEAFF.

The chain uses TRBV6-1 and TRBJ2-3; D ambiguous. This CDR3 comprises 14 residues. Germline CDR1 is MNHNS and CDR2 is SASEGT. V was shortened by 7 bases and J by 0 bases, with 11 bases between the two germline ends. CDR3 DNA sequence: TGTGCCAGCACGGAGATGCCTAGCACAGATACGCAGTATTTT. As protein: CASTEMPSTDTQYF.

V and J are TRBV9 and TRBJ2-5, with D hard to call. The ends were cut back, 3 bases at V and 1 base at J, with 22 bases in the middle. The CDR3 has 18 amino acids. In germline, CDR1 is SGDLS, CDR2 YYNGEE. The CDR3 is CASSAPRRSPQSQETQYF. CDR3 DNA: TGTGCCAGCAGCGCCCCCCGAAGGTCCCCACAGTCCCAAGAGACCCAGTACTTC.

The V call is TRBV28, the J call TRBJ1-6; 8 nucleotides align to TRBD1. J was trimmed by 7 bases and V by 4 bases; bases with no gene match: 6. The CDR3 totals 15 residues. Germline lookup yields CDR1 MDHEN and CDR2 SYDVKM. For the CDR3, the DNA is TGTGCCAGCAGTTCTCGGACAGGGATCAATTCACCCCTCCACTTT. Amino acid sequence: CASSSRTGINSPLHF.

The chain carries TRBV25-1 and TRBJ1-4; D gene uncertain. The V end lost 2 bases, the J end lost 0 bases, and 13 bases lay between the germline ends. This CDR3 is 17 amino acids long. CDR1 is MGHDK, CDR2 SYGVNS, per germline. CDR3 protein: CASSEGFSLSTNEKLFF. CDR3 in DNA: TGTGCCAGCAGTGAAGGTTTTAGTCTATCAACTAATGAAAAACTGTTTTTT.

The chain couples TRBV23-1 to TRBJ2-5, with D possibly being TRBD1 (5 bases). TRBV23-1 is recorded as an ORF, its role being uncertain. CDR3 length: 14 residues. Trimming shortened V by 6 bases and J by 4 bases, and 15 bases separated the two germline ends. CDR3 amino acids: CASSPIQGTETQYF. The CDR3 nucleotides are TGCGCCAGCAGCCCTATCCAGGGTACAGAGACCCAGTACTTC.

This chain joins TRBV5-1 and TRBJ2-5, with 7 positions matching TRBD2. V lost 4 bases and J lost 5; bases outside the gene matches: 2. The germline gives CDR1 SGHRS, CDR2 YFSETQ. The CDR3 runs to 12 residues. This CDR3 reads CASSGGVETQYF. CDR3 bases: TGCGCCAGCAGCGGGGGGGTTGAGACCCAGTACTTC.

The rearrangement uses TRBV6-5 and TRBJ2-1; possible D gene TRBD2, 7 bases. Trimming cost V 5 bases and J 7 bases, with 18 bases left between them. Germline V gene sequence: CDR1 MNHEY, CDR2 SVGAGI. The CDR3 spans 15 residues. CDR3 nucleotide sequence: TGTGCCAGCAGTGGGGGGCGGGAGCGGCAAAATGAGCAGTTCTTC. Amino acids: CASSGGRERQNEQFF.

J is TRBJ2-3 and V is TRBV7-2; the D is unclear. The CDR3 has 15 amino acids. Trimming cost V 3 bases and J 0 bases, with 10 bases left between them. Germline values: CDR1 SGHTA, CDR2 FQGNSA. Here the CDR3 DNA reads TGTGCCAGCAGCTTCCGCGCAACGAGCACAGATACGCAGTATTTT. It specifies CASSFRATSTDTQYF. Full variable domain (rest looked up from reference TRBV7-2 and TRBJ2-3): GAGVSQSPSNKVTEKGKDVELRCDPISGHTALYWYRQSLGQGLEFLIYFQGNSAPDKSGLPSDRFSAERTGGSVSTLTIQRTQQEDSAVYLCASSFRATSTDTQYFGPGTRLTVL.

The chain carries TRBV7-9 and TRBJ2-2; D is ambiguous. CDR1 and CDR2 from the germline V gene are SEHNR and FQNEAQ (reference sequence). The CDR3 spans 13 residues. V was trimmed by 5 bases and J by 5 bases, leaving 9 bases between them. The CDR3 reads CASSLERTGELFF. In DNA, the CDR3 is TGTGCCAGCAGCCTAGAGAGAACCGGGGAGCTGTTTTTT.

The gene calls are TRBV18 and TRBJ1-5, with D perhaps TRBD1 (6 bases). The CDR3 has 14 amino acids. Germline CDR1 reads KGHSH; CDR2 reads LQKENI. V lost 3 bases, J lost 6 bases, and 12 bases lay in between. CDR3 bases: TGTGCCAGCTCACCGGTAGGGGGTTTTCAGCCCCAGCATTTT. This gives the protein CASSPVGGFQPQHF.

This clone was counted only a few times. This chain uses TRBV4-2 with TRBJ2-7; 7 nucleotides match TRBD1. The V segment lost 0 bases and the J segment 0 bases; nucleotides outside the gene matches: 2. From germline, CDR1 is LGHNA and CDR2 YNFKEQ. The CDR3 consists of 15 residues. CDR3 in amino acids: CASSQEGDSSYEQYF. CDR3 nucleotides: TGTGCCAGCAGCCAAGAGGGGGACAGCTCCTACGAGCAGTACTTC.

The CDR3 protein is CASSPPGQGTETQYF. CDR3 sequence (DNA): TGTGCCAGCTCACCACCGGGACAGGGGACGGAGACCCAGTACTTC. This sequence joins TRBV18 and TRBJ2-5, with 10 positions matching TRBD1. V lost 0 bases to trimming and J lost 5 bases; unmatched junction nucleotides: 3. This CDR3 region has 15 residues. The germline CDR1 and CDR2 sequences are KGHSH and LQKENI. Full variable domain (missing parts from reference TRBV18 and TRBJ2-5): NAGVMQNPRHLVRRRGQEARLRCSPMKGHSHVYWYRQLPEEGLKFMVYLQKENIIDESGMPKERFSAEFPKEGPSILRIQQVVRGDSAAYFCASSPPGQGTETQYFGPGTRLLVL.

Regarding this clone: Other nucleotide sequences in the sample specify the same CDR3. The rearrangement uses TRBV27 and TRBJ1-1; a weak D match, TRBD1 (5 bases). The V end lost 3 bases, the J end lost 1 base, and 6 bases lay between the germline ends. This CDR3 contains 13 residues. Germline values: CDR1 MNHEY, CDR2 SMNVEV (reference sequence). The CDR3 spells CASSFDRNTEAFF. The CDR3 DNA reads TGTGCCAGCAGTTTCGACAGGAACACTGAAGCTTTCTTT.

V gene TRBV5-4 combines with J gene TRBJ2-5; maybe TRBD1 (6 bases). TRBJ2-7 explains the end of the DNA better; the J call may be wrong. This CDR3 has 12 amino acids. The germline V gene encodes CDR1 SGHNT and CDR2 YYREEE (reference sequence). CDR3 amino acids: CASSLYRDEQYF. CDR3 DNA sequence: TGTGCCAGCAGCTTATACAGGGACGAGCAGTACTTC.

DNA for the CDR3: TGCGCCAGCAGGGTGACTAGCCTATCCTACAATGAGCAGTTCTTC. This sequence encodes CASRVTSLSYNEQFF. The chain has TRBV5-1 and TRBJ2-1; TRBD2 matches at 7 bases. The V and J ends lost 5 bases and 1 base, in that order; junction bases with no gene match: 6. CDR1 SGHRS and CDR2 YFSETQ come from the germline V gene. This CDR3 spans 15 amino acids.

The chain combines TRBV5-1 with TRBJ1-2; D is possibly TRBD1 (6 bases). CDR3 length equals 15 residues. Germline V gives CDR1 SGHRS, CDR2 YFSETQ. Trimming removed 4 bases from V and 4 bases from J, with 17 bases in between. The CDR3 nucleotides are TGCGCCAGCAGCGGGGGTACAGGGTGGGTCTATGGCTACACCTTC. Protein product: CASSGGTGWVYGYTF.

This clone has just a few counts. DNA of the CDR3: TGTGCCAGCAGCTCCGGGACTAGCGGGGGTTCCGAGACCCAGTACTTC. Translation gives CASSSGTSGGSETQYF. The rearrangement uses TRBV9 and TRBJ2-5; 14 nucleotides agree with TRBD2. Germline CDR1 and CDR2: SGDLS and YYNGEE. The J segment lost 5 bases and the V segment lost 4 bases, leaving 7 bases of the junction unmatched. The CDR3 has 16 residues.

V gene TRBV5-1 combines with J gene TRBJ2-3; D is perhaps TRBD2 (7 bases). CDR1 SGHRS and CDR2 YFSETQ come from the germline V gene. The V end was cut by 0 bases, the J end by 2 bases, with 16 bases between. The CDR3 sequence is 17 residues long. CDR3 sequence reads: CASSLGVGGAHTDTQYF. CDR3 coding DNA: TGCGCCAGCAGCTTGGGCGTAGGGGGGGCACACACAGATACGCAGTATTTT. Full variable domain (outside the CDR3, taken from reference TRBV5-1 and TRBJ2-3): KAGVTQTPRYLIKTRGQQVTLSCSPISGHRSVSWYQQTPGQGLQFLFEYFSETQRNKGNFPGRFSGRQFSNSRSEMNVSTLELGDSALYLCASSLGVGGAHTDTQYFGPGTRLTVL.

The rearrangement links TRBV27 to TRBJ2-1; possible D gene TRBD1, 5 bases. V lost 3 bases, J lost 3 bases, and 6 bases lay in between. The CDR3 extends over 13 amino acids. Germline-derived CDR1 and CDR2 are MNHEY and SMNVEV (reference sequence). CDR3 residues: CASSFTGYNEQFF. The CDR3 DNA follows: TGTGCCAGCAGTTTTACAGGCTACAATGAGCAGTTCTTC.